The clone carrying this T cell receptor beta chain has a handful of counts. Antigen specificity is unknown. The CDR3 totals 18 residues. Per germline, CDR1 SGHRS and CDR2 YFSETQ. With 2 bases clipped from V and 3 bases from J, the junction kept 10 bases outside the gene matches. The investigators reverse transcribed all of the isolated RNA, so they sequenced expressed TCRB transcripts. TCRdb's copy holds only in-frame clones and misses some; the assay was immunoSEQ multiplex PCR. Of fewer than 350,000 clones in the sample, roughly a fifth were seen once. The sample comes from a study of beta chain features in type 1 diabetes. As for the study in general: Across all samples, some 98 million sorted cells were examined. The study, taken as a whole, reports: Within the patient group, naive, central memory and Treg TCRB repertoires appeared more similar to each other than within healthy donors. Cells carrying high TCR expression could end up over-represented when cDNA is sequenced.

The clonotype originates from a woman aged 18 to 35 in good health. What was sequenced was naive CD4+ T cells from blood. The rearrangement joins TRBV5-1 to TRBJ2-7; TRBD2 aligns across 14 bases. The CDR3 nucleotides are TGCGCCAGCAGCTTCCAACCTCAGGGACTAGCGGGAGACTACGAGCAGTACTTC. Encoded protein: CASSFQPQGLAGDYEQYF.